Following are 31 T cell receptor beta chains from one sample sequenced in a study of PD-L1 blockade in urothelial cancer. The assay was immunoSEQ multiplex PCR, and TCRdb's table has in-frame clones only and misses some. The sample records about 88,000 clones, 85% to 95% being singletons. The starting material was PBMCs, obtained around atezolizumab (anti-PD-L1) treatment. These receptors were taken from a man aged 55 to 70 with urothelial cancer.

This sequence joins TRBV14 and TRBJ1-5; 9 nucleotides align to TRBD1. This CDR3 has 15 amino acids. Trimming cost V 3 bases and J 5 bases; bases outside gene matches: 5. CDR1 is SGHDN, CDR2 FVKESK, per germline. CDR3 amino acids: CASSQDRGLYQPQHF. The CDR3 DNA sequence: TGTGCCAGCAGCCAGGACAGGGGTCTCTATCAGCCCCAGCATTTT.

The chain couples TRBV5-1 to TRBJ1-5, with TRBD1 matching 7 bases. This CDR3 contains 17 residues. The junction had 6 bases not matched to a gene; V was cut back by 0 bases and J by 0 bases. From germline, CDR1 is SGHRS and CDR2 YFSETQ. The CDR3 here is CASSLGPGQHSNQPQHF. The CDR3 DNA is TGCGCCAGCAGCTTGGGACCGGGACAGCATAGCAATCAGCCCCAGCATTTT. Combining the CDR3 with reference TRBV5-1 and TRBJ1-5 gives the whole variable domain KAGVTQTPRYLIKTRGQQVTLSCSPISGHRSVSWYQQTPGQGLQFLFEYFSETQRNKGNFPGRFSGRQFSNSRSEMNVSTLELGDSALYLCASSLGPGQHSNQPQHFGDGTRLSIL.

The chain couples TRBV7-6 to TRBJ2-3; D gene uncertain. The CDR3 has 14 amino acids. Trimming removed 2 bases at V and 4 bases at J, with 10 bases between. CDR1 is SGHVS and CDR2 is FNYEAQ in the germline V gene. The CDR3 protein is CASSLQPHPDTQYF. The DNA for the CDR3 is TGTGCCAGCAGCTTACAACCACACCCAGATACGCAGTATTTT.

The chain couples TRBV28 to TRBJ2-1, with 7 positions matching TRBD1. The V gene's germline CDR1 is MDHEN and CDR2 SYDVKM. This CDR3 is 15 amino acids long. V gave up 5 bases and J gave up 2 bases; unmatched junction bases: 6. The CDR3 loop reads CASSLRGWTYNEQFF. The CDR3 DNA is TGTGCCAGCAGTCTCAGGGGGTGGACCTACAATGAGCAGTTCTTC.

The chain couples TRBV10-2 to TRBJ2-6; a weak D match, TRBD2 (6 bases). V was shortened by 8 bases and J by 0 bases, with 14 bases between the two germline ends. In germline, CDR1 is WSHSY, CDR2 SAAADI. The CDR3 has 16 amino acids. The CDR3 nucleotides are TGCGCCAGCGGGGGGACGGGTAGCTCTGGGGCCAACGTCCTGACTTTC. Protein product: CASGGTGSSGANVLTF.

The rearrangement links TRBV5-1 to TRBJ1-3, with TRBD1 matching 8 bases. The length of the CDR3 is 17 residues. The germline CDR1 and CDR2 sequences are SGHRS and YFSETQ. The junction had 5 bases not matched to a gene; V was cut back by 0 bases and J by 0 bases. This CDR3 reads CASSLDRGSSSGNTIYF. The CDR3 DNA is TGCGCCAGCAGCTTGGACAGGGGGTCGAGCTCTGGAAACACCATATATTTT.

This chain uses TRBV7-3 with TRBJ2-1; no firm D call. The CDR3 is 13 amino acids. Germline V gives CDR1 SGHTA, CDR2 FQGTGA. V dropped 2 bases and J dropped 7 bases, with 9 bases sitting between them. DNA for the CDR3: TGTGCCAGCAGCTTAGCACGCCGGAATGAGCAGTTCTTC. Its protein is CASSLARRNEQFF.

This clone appeared a few times. The chain recombines TRBV9 with TRBJ2-1; D perhaps matches TRBD2 (6 bases). Between the trimmed V and J ends, which lost 7 bases and 4 bases, there was a span of 18 bases. This CDR3 comprises 15 residues. Germline values: CDR1 SGDLS, CDR2 YYNGEE. In DNA form, the CDR3 reads TGTGCCAGCGGTAAGCGGGCCGAGGGGTACAATGAGCAGTTCTTC. This translates into CASGKRAEGYNEQFF.

CDR3 DNA sequence: TGTGCCAGCAGCTTAGGACAACCCGGGGAGCTGTTTTTT. Amino acids: CASSLGQPGELFF. The rearrangement uses TRBV7-2 and TRBJ2-2; D is unresolved. Germline V CDR1 and CDR2: SGHTA, FQGNSA. The CDR3 covers 13 residues. The V end lost 1 base, the J end lost 6 bases, and 6 bases lay between the germline ends.

The V and J genes are TRBV23-1 and TRBJ1-2; no reliable D call. TRBV23-1 is assigned to the ORF class and has an uncertain function. Trimming pared 4 bases from V and 4 bases from J, leaving 4 bases between. The CDR3 runs 11 residues. CDR3 protein: CASSPFYGYTF. The DNA for the CDR3 is TGCGCCAGCAGTCCCTTCTATGGCTACACCTTC.

The chain couples TRBV4-3 to TRBJ2-3; TRBD2 agrees at 11 bases. With V trimmed by 1 base and J by 1 base, 1 base remained unmatched. Per the germline V gene, CDR1 is LGHNA and CDR2 is YSLEER. The CDR3 runs to 16 residues. The CDR3 DNA follows: TGCGCCAGCAGCCAAGGACTAGCGGGGCGCACAGATACGCAGTATTTT. It translates to CASSQGLAGRTDTQYF.

The chain recombines TRBV4-3 with TRBJ2-3; 9 bases align to TRBD2. The germline V gene encodes CDR1 LGHNA and CDR2 YSLEER. The CDR3 extends over 16 amino acids. Trimming at V came to 1 base and at J to 4 bases, leaving 6 bases not matched to a gene. CDR3 in DNA: TGCGCCAGCAGCCAAGCGCTAGCGGGAAACGCAGATACGCAGTATTTT. Translation: CASSQALAGNADTQYF.

In this sample, this clone turned up once. This chain joins TRBV19 and TRBJ2-7; D might be TRBD2 (6 bases). CDR1 and CDR2 (germline): LNHDA, SQIVND (reference sequence). V lost 7 bases and J lost 0, with 10 bases in between. This CDR3 contains 13 residues. The CDR3 nucleotides are TGTGCCAGTAAGGACGGGAGCTCCTACGAGCAGTACTTC. Protein product: CASKDGSSYEQYF. Looking up the rest from reference TRBV19 and TRBJ2-7 gives the full variable domain: DGGITQSPKYLFRKEGQNVTLSCEQNLNHDAMYWYRQDPGQGLRLIYYSQIVNDFQKGDIAEGYSVSREKKESFPLTVTSAQKNPTAFYLCASKDGSSYEQYFGPGTRLTVT.

The rearrangement joins TRBV4-1 to TRBJ1-1; D unresolved. The CDR3 length is 14 residues. Germline loops: CDR1 MGHRA, CDR2 YSYEKL. With 4 bases removed from V and 10 bases from J, the gap between germline ends came to 19 bases. In DNA form, the CDR3 reads TGCGCCAGCAGCCCCCAAACAGCCCCGACCGGAGCTTTCTTT. Translated, it gives CASSPQTAPTGAFF.

This clone was seen once. The J gene is TRBJ1-6, the V gene TRBV6-5; unclear D gene. This CDR3 is 15 amino acids long. Trimming shortened V by 8 bases and J by 0 bases, and 11 bases separated the two germline ends. Per the germline V gene, CDR1 is MNHEY and CDR2 is SVGAGI. The CDR3 reads CASSSGSSYNSPLHF. The DNA of the CDR3 is TGTGCCAGCTCATCCGGGAGCTCCTATAATTCACCCCTCCACTTT.

The J gene is TRBJ2-1, the V gene TRBV5-1; 8 bases are a match to TRBD1. Germline V lookup: CDR1 SGHRS, CDR2 YFSETQ. The CDR3 runs 15 residues. Trimming cost V 0 bases and J 7 bases; bases outside gene matches: 6. CDR3 bases: TGCGCCAGCAGCTTGGCCCGCAGGGGGCTGAATGAGCAGTTCTTC. Protein product: CASSLARRGLNEQFF.

V usage is TRBV9 and J usage is TRBJ2-3; D possibly corresponds to TRBD2 (5 bases). Germline V gene lookup returns CDR1 SGDLS and CDR2 YYNGEE. The germline V and J ends were trimmed by 4 bases and 5 bases, with 20 bases remaining between them. This CDR3 region has 16 residues. CDR3 sequence (DNA): TGTGCCAGCAGCCCAAATCGTAGCGCCTGGGTAGATACGCAGTATTTT. Translating gives CASSPNRSAWVDTQYF.

The genes are TRBV7-2 and TRBJ2-3; D is uncertain. Germline V lookup: CDR1 SGHTA, CDR2 FQGNSA. CDR3 length: 13 residues. V was trimmed by 4 bases and J by 5 bases, leaving 10 bases between them. DNA for the CDR3: TGTGCCAGCAGCTCCCTTTCCGGAGATACGCAGTATTTT. The encoded protein is CASSSLSGDTQYF.

The V and J genes are TRBV6-1 and TRBJ2-7, with TRBD1 identical over 7 bases. The ends lost 6 bases at V and 0 bases at J; junction bases unmatched: 8. In germline, CDR1 is MNHNS, CDR2 SASEGT. CDR3 length equals 15 residues. Here the CDR3 DNA reads TGTGCCAGCAGCGAAAGACAGGGAAGCTCCTACGAGCAGTACTTC. This sequence encodes CASSERQGSSYEQYF.

This clone showed up just a few times. The V and J genes are TRBV18 and TRBJ2-7; 10 bases line up with TRBD2. Unmatched junction bases numbered 2, after V lost 3 bases and J lost 0 bases. Germline lookup yields CDR1 KGHSH and CDR2 LQKENI. This CDR3 is built from 15 residues. CDR3 residues: CASSPGLANSYEQYF. The CDR3 coding sequence is TGTGCCAGCTCACCGGGACTAGCGAACTCCTACGAGCAGTACTTC. Complete variable domain (other parts from reference TRBV18 and TRBJ2-7): NAGVMQNPRHLVRRRGQEARLRCSPMKGHSHVYWYRQLPEEGLKFMVYLQKENIIDESGMPKERFSAEFPKEGPSILRIQQVVRGDSAAYFCASSPGLANSYEQYFGPGTRLTVT.

This sequence joins TRBV11-2 and TRBJ1-1; 7 bases fit TRBD1. The CDR3 sequence is 13 residues long. From germline, CDR1 is SGHAT and CDR2 FQNNGV. The V segment lost 4 bases and the J segment 6 bases; nucleotides outside the gene matches: 5. The CDR3 DNA reads as TGTGCCAGCAGCTCCGACAGGGAAGCTGAAGCTTTCTTT. This encodes CASSSDREAEAFF.

This sequence joins TRBV15 and TRBJ2-1; 8 bases align to TRBD2. CDR1 and CDR2 from the germline V gene are LNHNV and YYDKDF (reference sequence). The CDR3 is 16 residues long. V lost 1 base, J lost 5 bases, and 7 bases stayed unmatched. The CDR3 region is CATSRGRRLANNEQFF. Here the CDR3 DNA reads TGTGCCACCAGCAGAGGGAGGCGACTAGCGAACAATGAGCAGTTCTTC.

The chain couples TRBV2 to TRBJ2-4; 8 bases align to TRBD1. CDR3 length equals 12 residues. The germline V gene has CDR1 SNHLY and CDR2 FYNNEI. Trimming at V came to 6 bases and at J to 10 bases, leaving 5 bases not matched to a gene. The CDR3 spells CASRRTGKIQYF. The CDR3 DNA reads as TGTGCCAGCAGAAGGACAGGGAAAATTCAGTACTTC.

The CDR3 DNA is TGTGCCAGTAGTATACCCCGGGGGGAAGCTAATGAAAAACTGTTTTTT. Protein product: CASSIPRGEANEKLFF. This rearrangement joins TRBV19 to TRBJ1-4; tentative D call: TRBD1 (5 bases). V was trimmed by 2 bases and J by 3 bases, leaving 13 bases between them. This CDR3 spans 16 amino acids. CDR1 and CDR2 from the germline V gene are LNHDA and SQIVND (reference sequence).

This clone has only one observation. This chain uses TRBV7-6 with TRBJ2-1; 9 bases match TRBD2. The V gene end was trimmed by 2 bases and the J gene end by 7 bases; junction bases not matched to a gene: 3. Germline V gene data show CDR1 as SGHVS and CDR2 as FNYEAQ. CDR3 length: 14 residues. The CDR3 coding sequence is TGTGCCAGCAGCTTAAGGACTAGCGAGAATGAGCAGTTCTTC. It is translated as CASSLRTSENEQFF.

This chain joins TRBV6-5 and TRBJ1-5; the D gene is possibly TRBD1 (6 bases). The germline V gene encodes CDR1 MNHEY and CDR2 SVGAGI. Trimming stripped 5 bases from V and 13 bases from J, with 21 bases between. The length of the CDR3 is 14 residues. The CDR3 DNA sequence: TGTGCCAGCAGTCCCATATCCTACAGGGCGTCTCAGCATTTT. This codes for CASSPISYRASQHF.

The gene calls are TRBV6-1 and TRBJ2-7; maybe TRBD1 (6 bases). The CDR3 consists of 16 residues. The ends were cut back, 0 bases at V and 3 bases at J, with 15 bases in the middle. CDR1 and CDR2 (germline): MNHNS, SASEGT. The CDR3 region is CASSEAPIPGVYEQYF. The CDR3, as DNA: TGTGCCAGCAGTGAAGCCCCCATTCCAGGGGTCTACGAGCAGTACTTC.

The rearrangement joins TRBV5-1 to TRBJ1-1, with TRBD1 matching over 7 bases. Trimming took 0 bases from V and 4 from J; bases not matched to a gene: 3. This CDR3 comprises 14 residues. The germline V gene encodes CDR1 SGHRS and CDR2 YFSETQ. The CDR3, as DNA: TGCGCCAGCAGCTTGGATTCAGGGGGCACTGAAGCTTTCTTT. Translation gives CASSLDSGGTEAFF.

The gene calls are TRBV28 and TRBJ2-7; D perhaps matches TRBD1 (6 bases). The germline V and J ends were trimmed by 3 bases and 5 bases, with 26 bases remaining between them. CDR1 is MDHEN and CDR2 is SYDVKM in the germline V gene. The length of the CDR3 is 18 residues. The CDR3 DNA reads as TGTGCCAGCAGTTTCAGAAACTTGTGGACAGAGAACTTCGACGAGCAGTACTTC. Protein product: CASSFRNLWTENFDEQYF.

The chain recombines TRBV4-3 with TRBJ2-1; 11 bases are shared with TRBD2. The CDR3 consists of 15 residues. V shed 0 bases, J shed 8 bases, and the junction held 3 bases outside the gene matches. Per germline, CDR1 LGHNA and CDR2 YSLEER. CDR3 DNA sequence: TGCGCCAGCAGCCAAGAACCTAGCGGGAGGTATGAGCAGTTCTTC. Its protein is CASSQEPSGRYEQFF.

The V call is TRBV9, the J call TRBJ2-7, with 11 bases aligning to TRBD1. V shed 4 bases, J shed 3 bases, and the junction held 6 bases outside the gene matches. Germline loops: CDR1 SGDLS, CDR2 YYNGEE. The CDR3 spans 15 residues. The CDR3 coding sequence is TGTGCCAGCAGCACAGGGACAGGGGGTTTCTACGAGCAGTACTTC. Translation: CASSTGTGGFYEQYF.